These T cell receptor beta chains were read from a single sample in a study of T-cell memory formation after mild COVID-19. Each CDR3 protein gets one entry after TCRdb re-called the 5' RACE reads with MiXCR. The sample shows around 430,000 distinct CDR3 sequences, around a sixth of them seen only once. Sequenced: PBMCs or a T cell subset sorted from them (not recorded which). These receptors all come from a man younger than 35 who had mild COVID-19 (a few samples of this study predate the infection). Cell type and time point are not known. CDR3s leave out the opening cysteine and the closing phenylalanine or tryptophan. The D gene is left open where the match is weak.

d_call	v_call	j_call	cdr3_aa
-	TRBV9	TRBJ2-7	ASSVGDGRFYEQY
-	TRBV12-3/TRBV12-4	TRBJ2-3	ASRLRDTQY
TRBD2	TRBV5-6	TRBJ2-5	ASSTPSGGYLGETQY
TRBD2	TRBV12-3/TRBV12-4	TRBJ2-5	ASSNPRLAGETQY
-	TRBV10-3	TRBJ2-3	AISPPGDEKDTQY
TRBD2	TRBV7-2	TRBJ2-1	ASSAPGTSSEQF
-	TRBV2	TRBJ1-2	ASSEVVANYGYT
-	TRBV7-2	TRBJ1-3	ASSFGTSSGNTIY
-	TRBV20-1	TRBJ1-5	SAREGDSLTGPQH
-	TRBV11-2	TRBJ1-2	ASSSRDTTNYGYT
-	TRBV7-3	TRBJ2-3	ASRDASDTQY
-	TRBV6-6	TRBJ1-2	ASKEGQDYYGYT
-	TRBV19	TRBJ1-2	ASSIRINRYGYT
-	TRBV4-1	TRBJ2-5	ASSQDLYLGTSQETQY
-	TRBV6-5	TRBJ1-1	ASSYKVNTEAF
TRBD2	TRBV3-1	TRBJ2-3	ASSQVGAGSTDTQY
TRBD2	TRBV4-1	TRBJ2-3	ASSQDGGEVLSATDTQY
TRBD1	TRBV7-8	TRBJ2-5	ASSPRAGGFQETQY
-	TRBV24-1	TRBJ2-1	ATSDFGRYNEQF
-	TRBV28	TRBJ1-5	ASSLPDGYSNQPQH
-	TRBV3-1	TRBJ2-2	ASSQAPRNTGELF
-	TRBV28	TRBJ1-1	ASSLPHWNTEAF
-	TRBV12-3/TRBV12-4	TRBJ1-1	ASSFELRGLAF
-	TRBV10-1	TRBJ2-7	ASSVTSYEQY
-	TRBV5-1	TRBJ2-4	ASSSFGGAKNIQY